The rows below give T cell receptor beta chains drawn from one sample of a study of Graves' ophthalmopathy and Graves' hyperthyroidism. TCRdb used MiXCR to reprocess the multiplex PCR reads, holding one entry per CDR3 protein. The sample contains approximately 380,000 distinct CDR3 sequences, roughly 21% of which appear only once. The sample consisted of peripheral blood. The receptors originated from a woman aged 18-30 years with stable Graves' hyperthyroidism. Both conserved end residues are part of each CDR3. D genes are given only for firm matches. The listing skips clone size in some rows; elsewhere it reads once, few, many or a size class.

V gene: TRBV20-1
D gene: NA
clone size: many
J gene: TRBJ2-7
CDR3 DNA: TGCAGTGCTAGAGATCTCCGACGTGGAGCCTCCTACGAGCAGTACTTC
CDR3 protein: CSARDLRRGASYEQYF

V gene: TRBV15
D gene: TRBD1
clone size: NA
J gene: TRBJ2-4
CDR3 DNA: TGTGCCACCAGCACTTGGACAGGGGGAGGCATTAAGTACTTC
CDR3 protein: CATSTWTGGGIKYF

V gene: TRBV9
D gene: NA
clone size: many
J gene: TRBJ2-5
CDR3 DNA: TGTGCCAGCAGCGTAGTTCGGGACGAACAAGAGACCCAGTACTTC
CDR3 protein: CASSVVRDEQETQYF

V gene: TRBV6-1
D gene: NA
clone size: NA
J gene: TRBJ1-5
CDR3 DNA: TGTGCCAGCAGCCCAAGCTCGGAGGCTCGACCCCAGCATTTT
CDR3 protein: CASSPSSEARPQHF

V gene: TRBV3-1
D gene: TRBD2
clone size: NA
J gene: TRBJ2-4
CDR3 DNA: TGTGCCAGCAGCCAGCGGTCTAGCGGGACTATAGCCAAAAACATTCAGTACTTC
CDR3 protein: CASSQRSSGTIAKNIQYF

V gene: TRBV7-9
D gene: TRBD2
clone size: NA
J gene: TRBJ2-7
CDR3 DNA: TGTGCCAGCAGCCGCGCTCCAGCGGGGAGCGAGCAGTACTTC
CDR3 protein: CASSRAPAGSEQYF

V gene: TRBV4-2
D gene: TRBD1
clone size: few
J gene: TRBJ2-2
CDR3 DNA: TGTGCCAGCAGCCAAGATATCGTTGGGGCAGGGGGCTCAACCGGGGAGCTGTTTTTT
CDR3 protein: CASSQDIVGAGGSTGELFF

V gene: TRBV6-1
D gene: NA
clone size: NA
J gene: TRBJ1-5
CDR3 DNA: TGTGCCAGCAGGCAGGCCCTCGGTCAGCCCCAGCATTTT
CDR3 protein: CASRQALGQPQHF

V gene: TRBV29-1
D gene: TRBD1
clone size: many
J gene: TRBJ1-1
CDR3 DNA: TGCAGCGTGGAAGTTGGGACAGCCATGAACACTGAAGCTTTCTTT
CDR3 protein: CSVEVGTAMNTEAFF

V gene: TRBV6-2/TRBV6-3
D gene: TRBD1
clone size: NA
J gene: TRBJ1-1
CDR3 DNA: TGTGCCAGCAGTGAGACAGGGGAAGCTTTCTTT
CDR3 protein: CASSETGEAFF

V gene: TRBV6-1
D gene: TRBD1
clone size: NA
J gene: TRBJ1-6
CDR3 DNA: TGTGCCAGCAGCGGACAGGCGAATAATTCACCCCTCCACTTT
CDR3 protein: CASSGQANNSPLHF

V gene: TRBV28
D gene: NA
clone size: many
J gene: TRBJ2-5
CDR3 DNA: TGTGCCAGCAGAGGTTGGCCCTGGGAGACCCAGTACTTC
CDR3 protein: CASRGWPWETQYF

V gene: TRBV7-9
D gene: NA
clone size: many
J gene: TRBJ1-1
CDR3 DNA: TGTGCCAGCAGCTTAATAAAAGGGGTGGACACTGAAGCTTTCTTT
CDR3 protein: CASSLIKGVDTEAFF

V gene: TRBV29-1
D gene: NA
clone size: many
J gene: TRBJ1-2
CDR3 DNA: TGCAGCGTCGAACCCGGGACTGACTATGGCTACACCTTC
CDR3 protein: CSVEPGTDYGYTF

V gene: TRBV7-8
D gene: NA
clone size: many
J gene: TRBJ2-5
CDR3 DNA: TGTGCCAGCAGCTTAAAGCTCGGGTTCGGAAAAGAGACCCAGTACTTC
CDR3 protein: CASSLKLGFGKETQYF

V gene: TRBV12-3/TRBV12-4
D gene: NA
clone size: NA
J gene: TRBJ1-1
CDR3 DNA: TGTGCCAGTATACGTACAAGGAGCACTGAAGCTTTCTTT
CDR3 protein: CASIRTRSTEAFF

V gene: TRBV10-3
D gene: NA
clone size: many
J gene: TRBJ1-2
CDR3 DNA: TGTGCCATCAGTGAGTCGGAGGGGTCTATCTATGGCTACACCTTC
CDR3 protein: CAISESEGSIYGYTF

V gene: TRBV6-1
D gene: TRBD1
clone size: NA
J gene: TRBJ2-7
CDR3 DNA: TGTGCCAGCAGTCGGGACAGGGCCATGTCCTACGAGCAGTACTTC
CDR3 protein: CASSRDRAMSYEQYF

V gene: TRBV6-2/TRBV6-3
D gene: NA
clone size: many
J gene: TRBJ2-7
CDR3 DNA: TGTGCCAGCAGTCCCGAGGACAGTTCCTACGAGCAGTACTTC
CDR3 protein: CASSPEDSSYEQYF

V gene: TRBV5-1
D gene: NA
clone size: many
J gene: TRBJ2-7
CDR3 DNA: TGCGCCAGCAGCTTTGGGCGGTACGGTTCCTACGAGCAGTACTTC
CDR3 protein: CASSFGRYGSYEQYF

V gene: TRBV29-1
D gene: NA
clone size: many
J gene: TRBJ2-7
CDR3 DNA: TGCAGCGTTGGAGGTCGACAAGTCCACGAGCAGTACTTC
CDR3 protein: CSVGGRQVHEQYF

V gene: TRBV30
D gene: NA
clone size: NA
J gene: TRBJ2-2
CDR3 DNA: TGTGCCTGGAGCGACTCGAGGACCGGGGAGCTGTTTTTT
CDR3 protein: CAWSDSRTGELFF

V gene: TRBV6-2/TRBV6-3
D gene: NA
clone size: many
J gene: TRBJ2-4
CDR3 DNA: TGTGCCAGCAGTCAGGGGCTTCTTGGGTACTTC
CDR3 protein: CASSQGLLGYF

V gene: TRBV10-2
D gene: NA
clone size: few
J gene: TRBJ2-7
CDR3 DNA: TGCGCCAGCATCAGACGGGACACATCTCCCTACGAGCAGTACTTC
CDR3 protein: CASIRRDTSPYEQYF

V gene: TRBV12-3/TRBV12-4
D gene: NA
clone size: many
J gene: TRBJ1-1
CDR3 DNA: TGTGCCAGCAGTTTAGCGCTGGCGGAGACTGAAGCTTTCTTT
CDR3 protein: CASSLALAETEAFF